Listed below are T cell receptor beta chains from one sample, sequenced in a study of persistence of HIV-infected CD4 T cells. Their antigens are not known. Only in-frame clones appear in the TCRdb table, and some are missing; sequencing was by immunoSEQ multiplex PCR. The sample shows 25,000 to 35,000 clones, 78% of them seen only once. The source was CD4+ T cells sorted from PBMCs after approximately 19-hour stimulation, collected from a patient who received antiretroviral therapy. Source of these receptors: an adult woman with HIV who was CMV-seropositive. CDR3s include the opening cysteine and the closing phenylalanine or tryptophan. The D gene is left open where the match is weak. A row's size may be missing; if present it is once, few, many or a size class.

TRBJ2-5,NA,TRBV25-1,NA,CASSESETQYF,TGTGCCAGCAGTGAGTCAGAGACCCAGTACTTC
TRBJ2-5,NA,TRBV7-8,TRBD2,CASSPPRRLAAQNQETQYF,TGTGCCAGCAGCCCCCCCCGGCGACTAGCGGCCCAAAACCAAGAGACCCAGTACTTC
TRBJ1-5,NA,TRBV6-5,NA,CASRARDRYQPQHF,TGTGCCAGCAGGGCCCGTGACAGATATCAGCCCCAGCATTTT
TRBJ2-7,NA,TRBV6-1,TRBD2,CASSEITSGGSEQYF,TGTGCCAGCAGTGAAATCACTAGCGGGGGGTCCGAGCAGTACTTC
TRBJ2-3,NA,TRBV9,TRBD1,CASSVGAGGTDTQYF,TGTGCCAGCAGCGTAGGGGCAGGGGGTACAGATACGCAGTATTTT
TRBJ1-4,NA,TRBV19,NA,CASSITEVEKLFF,TGTGCCAGTAGTATTACGGAGGTGGAAAAACTGTTTTTT
TRBJ1-1,few,TRBV19,NA,CASSTRTNTEAFF,TGTGCCAGTAGTACTCGGACGAACACTGAAGCTTTCTTT
TRBJ2-1,NA,TRBV24-1,NA,CATSDQISSPYNEQFF,TGTGCCACCAGTGACCAGATCTCAAGTCCCTACAATGAGCAGTTCTTC
TRBJ1-1,NA,TRBV7-3,TRBD1,CASSFSGTELPFF,TGTGCCAGCAGCTTTTCCGGGACAGAGCTCCCTTTCTTT
TRBJ2-5,NA,TRBV30,NA,CAWSVQEQQETQYF,TGTGCCTGGAGTGTACAGGAACAACAAGAGACCCAGTACTTC
TRBJ1-1,NA,TRBV10-3,TRBD1,CAISASSGGRTEAFF,TGTGCCATCAGTGCTTCATCAGGGGGGCGCACTGAAGCTTTCTTT
TRBJ2-1,NA,TRBV12-3/TRBV12-4,NA,CASSLGIQVQFF,TGTGCCAGCAGTTTGGGCATTCAAGTTCAGTTCTTC
TRBJ1-1,NA,TRBV3-1/TRBV3-2,NA,CASSQDLGPNTEAFF,TGTGCCAGCAGCCAAGATTTAGGGCCGAACACTGAAGCTTTCTTT
TRBJ1-1,NA,TRBV18,NA,CASSIGTNTEAFF,TGTGCCAGCTCAATCGGGACAAACACTGAAGCTTTCTTT
TRBJ2-5,NA,TRBV2,TRBD2,CASSAPGLVVETQYF,TGTGCCAGCAGCGCGCCGGGACTAGTTGTGGAGACCCAGTACTTC
TRBJ1-4,NA,TRBV2,TRBD1,CASSEGQGARQKLFF,TGTGCCAGCAGTGAGGGACAGGGGGCGCGTCAAAAACTGTTTTTT
TRBJ1-2,NA,TRBV2,NA,CASSGPGFYGYTF,TGTGCCAGCAGTGGTCCGGGGTTTTATGGCTACACCTTC
TRBJ1-5,few,TRBV4-1,NA,CASSHGGGSNQPQHF,TGCGCCAGCAGCCATGGTGGGGGGAGCAATCAGCCCCAGCATTTT
TRBJ2-4,NA,TRBV30,NA,CAWSHPGGRNIQYF,TGTGCCTGGAGTCACCCAGGAGGCAGGAACATTCAGTACTTC
TRBJ2-3,NA,TRBV10-1,NA,CASSQTTDTQYF,TGCGCCAGCAGCCAGACCACAGATACGCAGTATTTT
TRBJ1-1,NA,TRBV12-3/TRBV12-4,TRBD1,CASSSRQGAEAFF,TGTGCCAGCAGTTCCAGACAGGGGGCTGAAGCTTTCTTT
TRBJ2-7,NA,TRBV6-6,TRBD1,CASTGQGTGEQYF,TGTGCCAGTACGGGACAGGGTACGGGTGAGCAGTACTTC
TRBJ2-7,NA,TRBV9,NA,CASSMTGVNEQYF,TGTGCCAGCAGCATGACAGGTGTGAACGAGCAGTACTTC
TRBJ2-3,NA,TRBV5-1,TRBD2,CASSLAGLAGGPDTQYF,TGCGCCAGCAGCTTGGCCGGACTAGCGGGGGGCCCAGATACGCAGTATTTT
TRBJ2-1,NA,TRBV27,TRBD2,CASSGGLAGGYINEQFF,TGTGCCAGCAGTGGAGGACTAGCGGGCGGATATATAAATGAGCAGTTCTTC
TRBJ2-7,NA,TRBV12-3/TRBV12-4,NA,CASSFISHEQYF,TGTGCCAGCAGTTTTATCTCCCACGAGCAGTACTTC